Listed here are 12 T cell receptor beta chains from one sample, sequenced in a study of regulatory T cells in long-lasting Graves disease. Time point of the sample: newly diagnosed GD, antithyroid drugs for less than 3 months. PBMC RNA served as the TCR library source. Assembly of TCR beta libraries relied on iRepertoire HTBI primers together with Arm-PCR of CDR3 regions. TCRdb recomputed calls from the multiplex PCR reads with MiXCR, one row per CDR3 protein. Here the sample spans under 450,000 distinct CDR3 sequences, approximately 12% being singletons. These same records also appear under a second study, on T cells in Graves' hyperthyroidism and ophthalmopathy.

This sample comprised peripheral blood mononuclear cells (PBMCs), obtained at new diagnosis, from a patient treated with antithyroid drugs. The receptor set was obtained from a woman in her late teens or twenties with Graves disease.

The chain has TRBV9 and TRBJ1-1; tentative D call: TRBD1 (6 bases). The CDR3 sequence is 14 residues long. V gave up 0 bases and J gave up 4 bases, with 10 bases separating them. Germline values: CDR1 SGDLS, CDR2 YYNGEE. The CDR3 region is CASSVVRGGTEAFF. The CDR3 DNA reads TGTGCCAGCAGCGTAGTCCGAGGGGGCACTGAAGCTTTCTTT.

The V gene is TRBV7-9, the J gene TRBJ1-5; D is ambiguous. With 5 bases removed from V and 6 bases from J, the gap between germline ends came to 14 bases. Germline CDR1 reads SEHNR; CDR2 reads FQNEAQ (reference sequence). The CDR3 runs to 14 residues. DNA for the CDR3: TGTGCCAGCAGCCCGGAAAGGGCGAGTCAGCCCCAGCATTTT. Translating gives CASSPERASQPQHF.

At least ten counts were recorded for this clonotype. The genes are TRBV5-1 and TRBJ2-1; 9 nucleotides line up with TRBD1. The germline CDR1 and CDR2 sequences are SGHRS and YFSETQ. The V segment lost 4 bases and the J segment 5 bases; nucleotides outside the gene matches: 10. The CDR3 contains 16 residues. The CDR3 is CASSLTGTGMNNEQFF. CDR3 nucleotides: TGCGCCAGCAGCCTTACCGGGACAGGGATGAACAATGAGCAGTTCTTC.

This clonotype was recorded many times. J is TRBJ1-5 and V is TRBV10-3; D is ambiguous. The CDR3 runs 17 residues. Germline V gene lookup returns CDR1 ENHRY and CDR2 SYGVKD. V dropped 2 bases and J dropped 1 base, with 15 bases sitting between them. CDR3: CAISEGPEHSSNQPQHF. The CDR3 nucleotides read TGTGCCATCAGTGAGGGTCCAGAACACAGCAGCAATCAGCCCCAGCATTTT.

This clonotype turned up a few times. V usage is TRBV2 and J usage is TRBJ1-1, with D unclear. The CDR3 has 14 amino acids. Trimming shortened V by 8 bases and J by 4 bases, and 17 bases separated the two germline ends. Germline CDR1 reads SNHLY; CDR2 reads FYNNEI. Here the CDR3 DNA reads TGTGCCAGCCCACCGACGAGTTGGGGCACTGAAGCTTTCTTT. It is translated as CASPPTSWGTEAFF.

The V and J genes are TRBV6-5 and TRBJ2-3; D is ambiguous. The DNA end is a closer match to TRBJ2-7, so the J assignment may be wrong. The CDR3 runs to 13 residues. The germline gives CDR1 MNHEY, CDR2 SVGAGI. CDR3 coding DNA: TGTGCCAGCAGTTACTCCGAGGTATACGAGCAGTACGTC. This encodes CASSYSEVYEQYV.

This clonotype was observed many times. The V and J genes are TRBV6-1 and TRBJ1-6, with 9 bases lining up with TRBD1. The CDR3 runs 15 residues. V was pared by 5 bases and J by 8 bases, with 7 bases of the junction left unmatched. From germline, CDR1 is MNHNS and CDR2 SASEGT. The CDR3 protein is CASSLLDRGHSPLHF. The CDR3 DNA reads TGTGCCAGCAGTCTTTTGGACAGGGGCCATTCACCCCTCCACTTT.

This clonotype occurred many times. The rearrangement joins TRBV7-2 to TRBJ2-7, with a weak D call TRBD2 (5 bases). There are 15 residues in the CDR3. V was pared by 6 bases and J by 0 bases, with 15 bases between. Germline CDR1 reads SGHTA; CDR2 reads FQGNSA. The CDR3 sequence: CASSLRTGSSYEQYF. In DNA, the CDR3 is TGTGCCAGCAGTTTAAGGACGGGGAGCTCCTACGAGCAGTACTTC.

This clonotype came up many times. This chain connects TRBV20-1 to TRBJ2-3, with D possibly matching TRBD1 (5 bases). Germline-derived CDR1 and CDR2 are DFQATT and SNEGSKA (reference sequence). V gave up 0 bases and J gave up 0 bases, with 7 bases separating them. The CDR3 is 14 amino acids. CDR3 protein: CSARDGASTDTQYF. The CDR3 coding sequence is TGCAGTGCTAGAGATGGGGCTAGCACAGATACGCAGTATTTT.

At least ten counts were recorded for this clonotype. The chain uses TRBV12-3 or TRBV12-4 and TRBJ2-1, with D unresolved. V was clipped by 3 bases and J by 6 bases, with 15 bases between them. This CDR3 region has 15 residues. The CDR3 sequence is CASSFKEPGSNEQFF. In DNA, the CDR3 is TGTGCCAGCAGTTTTAAGGAACCTGGGTCCAATGAGCAGTTCTTC.

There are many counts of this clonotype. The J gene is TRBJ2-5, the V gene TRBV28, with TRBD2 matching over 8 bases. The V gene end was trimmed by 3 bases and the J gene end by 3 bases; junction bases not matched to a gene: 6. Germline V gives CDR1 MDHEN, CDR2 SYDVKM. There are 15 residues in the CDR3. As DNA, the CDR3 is TGTGCCAGCAGTTTTTTAACGGGAGGGAAAGAGACCCAGTACTTC. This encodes CASSFLTGGKETQYF.

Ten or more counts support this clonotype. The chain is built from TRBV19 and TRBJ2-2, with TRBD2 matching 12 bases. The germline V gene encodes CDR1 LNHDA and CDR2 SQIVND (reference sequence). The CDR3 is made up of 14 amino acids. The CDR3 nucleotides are TGTTCGACTAGCGGGAGATTTGGCACCGGGGAGCTGTTTTTT. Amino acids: CSTSGRFGTGELFF.